The 28 T cell receptor beta chains listed next were all sequenced from one sample in a study of CD4+ T cells in melanoma. Assay used: immunoSEQ multiplex PCR; TCRdb lists only in-frame clones, some missing. Of more than 13,000 clones in the sample, more than 55% were seen once. Sample: cells from a culture (not recorded whether cultured in vitro). The receptors derive from a human donor with melanoma.

The rearrangement uses TRBV5-4 and TRBJ1-2, with TRBD1 identical over 8 bases. Germline trimming cut 5 bases from V and 4 bases from J; bases unmatched to any gene: 16. The CDR3 covers 17 residues. CDR1 and CDR2 from the germline V gene are SGHNT and YYREEE (reference sequence). The CDR3: CASSRPRQGTDGYGYTF. The CDR3 region has the DNA TGTGCCAGCAGTCGACCGAGACAGGGGACCGACGGCTATGGCTACACCTTC.

This clone was seen only a few times. This chain joins TRBV15 and TRBJ2-7; no clear D gene. V lost 9 bases to trimming and J lost 3 bases, with 15 bases between them. Germline V gene sequence: CDR1 LNHNV, CDR2 YYDKDF (reference sequence). There are 13 residues in the CDR3. The CDR3 sequence is CATSDYPNYEQYF. For the CDR3, the DNA is TGTGCCACTTCGGATTATCCTAACTACGAGCAGTACTTC.

This chain links TRBV18 with TRBJ1-1; unclear D gene. The CDR3 length is 13 residues. CDR1 is KGHSH, CDR2 LQKENI, per germline. The V end lost 3 bases, the J end lost 8 bases, and 13 bases lay between the germline ends. CDR3 residues: CASSPGRAFEAFF. The CDR3 DNA reads TGTGCCAGCTCACCGGGGAGGGCCTTCGAAGCTTTCTTT.

The chain joins TRBV4-1 to TRBJ1-5; a possible D gene is TRBD1 (5 bases). CDR1 is MGHRA and CDR2 is YSYEKL in the germline V gene. The ends were cut back, 4 bases at V and 1 base at J, with 11 bases in the middle. The CDR3 spans 15 residues. Here the CDR3 DNA reads TGCGCCAGCAGCCGGGCAGGGCAGAGCAATCAGCCCCAGCATTTT. Encoded protein: CASSRAGQSNQPQHF.

This chain uses TRBV6-1 with TRBJ2-5; TRBD2 aligns across 11 bases. This CDR3 contains 15 residues. Germline lookup yields CDR1 MNHNS and CDR2 SASEGT. The V segment lost 6 bases and the J segment 1 base; nucleotides outside the gene matches: 4. CDR3 coding DNA: TGTGCCAGCAGATCTAGCGGGGGGTTCCAAGAGACCCAGTACTTC. This sequence encodes CASRSSGGFQETQYF.

The rearrangement uses TRBV6-5 and TRBJ2-2; perhaps TRBD1 as D (5 bases). The CDR3 is 14 residues long. Germline V gene data show CDR1 as MNHEY and CDR2 as SVGAGI. V lost 6 bases and J lost 6, with 14 bases in between. The CDR3 spells CASRGASGSGELFF. Written as DNA, the CDR3 is TGTGCCAGCAGAGGGGCCTCGGGCTCCGGGGAGCTGTTTTTT.

This chain links TRBV5-8 with TRBJ2-1; 7 bases are a match to TRBD1. The germline CDR1 and CDR2 sequences are SGHTS and YDEGEE. The CDR3 totals 15 residues. Unmatched junction bases numbered 12, after V lost 4 bases and J lost 8 bases. The CDR3 DNA reads as TGTGCCAGCAGCCAAACGACAGGGTATCGGGATGAGCAGTTCTTC. Encoded protein: CASSQTTGYRDEQFF.

The V and J genes are TRBV6-6 and TRBJ1-5, with D possibly being TRBD1 (5 bases). There are 14 residues in the CDR3. V dropped 5 bases and J dropped 7 bases, with 15 bases sitting between them. Germline loops: CDR1 MNHNY, CDR2 SVGAGI (reference sequence). In DNA form, the CDR3 reads TGTGCCAGCAGTACCCCCGGGGGAGGGCAGCCCCAGCATTTT. Translated: CASSTPGGGQPQHF.

For the CDR3, the DNA is TGTGCCAGCAGCCACCCAGGGTTGCCTTACGAGCAGTACTTC. Translated: CASSHPGLPYEQYF. The V call is TRBV5-5, the J call TRBJ2-7, with D perhaps matching TRBD1 (5 bases). Trimming removed 4 bases from V and 4 bases from J, with 15 bases in between. Germline values: CDR1 SGHKS, CDR2 YYEKEE (reference sequence). CDR3 length equals 14 residues.

The genes are TRBV27 and TRBJ1-6; 9 nucleotides agree with TRBD1. Germline V CDR1 and CDR2: MNHEY, SMNVEV (reference sequence). The ends lost 1 base at V and 7 bases at J; junction bases unmatched: 5. The CDR3 loop spans 16 amino acids. CDR3: CASSLYQTGGNSPLHF. CDR3 in DNA: TGTGCCAGCAGTTTATATCAGACAGGGGGAAATTCACCCCTCCACTTT.

The chain recombines TRBV5-1 with TRBJ1-6, with 8 bases identical to TRBD1. The CDR3 is 15 residues long. After removal of 4 bases from V and 10 bases from J, the junction contained 10 bases not matched to a gene. Germline V gene sequence: CDR1 SGHRS, CDR2 YFSETQ. CDR3 protein: CASSRAGGSDSPLHF. Written as DNA, the CDR3 is TGCGCCAGCAGCCGAGCAGGGGGCTCTGACTCACCCCTCCACTTT.

The gene calls are TRBV29-1 and TRBJ1-2; D gene unclear. The germline CDR1 and CDR2 sequences are SQVTM and ANQGSEA. Between the trimmed V and J ends, which lost 3 bases and 4 bases, there was a span of 24 bases. The length of the CDR3 is 17 residues. CDR3 nucleotides: TGCAGCGTTGAGTTCACTTTGGGCCCTTCGAGCGGCTATGGCTACACCTTC. Translation: CSVEFTLGPSSGYGYTF. Supplemented by reference TRBV29-1 and TRBJ1-2, the full variable domain reads SAVISQKPSRDICQRGTSLTIQCQVDSQVTMMFWYRQQPGQSLTLIATANQGSEATYESGFVIDKFPISRPNLTFSTLTVSNMSPEDSSIYLCSVEFTLGPSSGYGYTFGSGTRLTVV.

The V gene is TRBV29-1, the J gene TRBJ1-2; 7 bases align to TRBD1. CDR3 length: 13 amino acids. Trimming took 6 bases from V and 8 from J; bases not matched to a gene: 12. Per germline, CDR1 SQVTM and CDR2 ANQGSEA. This CDR3 is CSVAPTGVDGYTF. In DNA form, the CDR3 reads TGCAGCGTCGCACCTACAGGGGTTGACGGCTACACCTTC.

The chain joins TRBV27 to TRBJ1-4, with a weak D call TRBD1 (6 bases). CDR3 size: 14 residues. Germline assignment: CDR1 MNHEY and CDR2 SMNVEV (reference sequence). Trimming took off 5 bases at V and 10 bases at J, with 17 bases between the two ends. The CDR3 is CASSPGAPNGKLFF. For the CDR3, the DNA is TGTGCCAGCAGTCCGGGGGCGCCTAACGGAAAACTGTTTTTT. The variable domain in full, completed from reference TRBV27 and TRBJ1-4, reads EAQVTQNPRYLITVTGKKLTVTCSQNMNHEYMSWYRQDPGLGLRQIYYSMNVEVTDKGDVPEGYKVSRKEKRNFPLILESPSPNQTSLYFCASSPGAPNGKLFFGSGTQLSVL.

This chain's CDR3 is CASSAPGSGNNEQFF. The CDR3 nucleotides read TGTGCCAGCAGCGCCCCCGGGAGCGGGAACAATGAGCAGTTCTTC. The chain uses TRBV9 and TRBJ2-1, with 7 bases matching TRBD2. From germline, CDR1 is SGDLS and CDR2 YYNGEE. This CDR3 has 15 amino acids. The V segment lost 3 bases and the J segment 5 bases; nucleotides outside the gene matches: 8.

As regards this clone: The sample holds other DNA sequences that translate to the same CDR3. The chain carries TRBV5-1 and TRBJ1-2; 9 bases map to TRBD1. The germline V gene has CDR1 SGHRS and CDR2 YFSETQ. With V trimmed by 4 bases and J by 7 bases, 8 bases remained unmatched. This CDR3 comprises 14 residues. The CDR3, as DNA: TGCGCCAGCAGCCTGGGGGACAGGGCGGGTGGCTACACCTTC. Translating gives CASSLGDRAGGYTF. Based on the CDR3 plus reference TRBV5-1 and TRBJ1-2, the full variable domain is KAGVTQTPRYLIKTRGQQVTLSCSPISGHRSVSWYQQTPGQGLQFLFEYFSETQRNKGNFPGRFSGRQFSNSRSEMNVSTLELGDSALYLCASSLGDRAGGYTFGSGTRLTVV.

The chain combines TRBV7-2 with TRBJ2-1; 9 nucleotides align to TRBD1. The ends lost 5 bases at V and 7 bases at J; junction bases unmatched: 6. The CDR3 covers 14 residues. Germline CDR1 SGHTA, CDR2 FQGNSA. In nucleotides, the CDR3 is TGTGCCAGCAGCCGGGACAGGGCGGGTAATGAGCAGTTCTTC. Protein: CASSRDRAGNEQFF.

V and J are TRBV10-3 and TRBJ1-2; 7 bases map to TRBD1. With 6 bases clipped from V and 4 bases from J, the junction kept 8 bases outside the gene matches. Looked up from germline, CDR1 is ENHRY and CDR2 is SYGVKD. The CDR3 length is 14 residues. In DNA form, the CDR3 reads TGTGCCATCAGCGGGACAGCCGATCCCTATGGCTACACCTTC. Its protein product is CAISGTADPYGYTF.

The V gene is TRBV27, the J gene TRBJ1-5; the match to TRBD1 covers 9 bases. CDR3 length: 16 residues. Trimming at V came to 5 bases and at J to 7 bases, leaving 12 bases not matched to a gene. Germline CDR1 MNHEY, CDR2 SMNVEV (reference sequence). CDR3 in DNA: TGTGCCAGCAGTACTAGATCCGGGACAGGGAGACAGCCCCAGCATTTT. Translation: CASSTRSGTGRQPQHF.

This chain links TRBV5-1 with TRBJ2-3; D is undetermined. CDR3 size: 15 residues. V shed 0 bases and J shed 1 base, with 9 bases lying between them. CDR1 is SGHRS and CDR2 is YFSETQ in the germline V gene. CDR3 sequence reads: CASSLGARGTDTQYF. In DNA form, the CDR3 reads TGCGCCAGCAGCTTGGGTGCTAGAGGCACAGATACGCAGTATTTT.

The chain is built from TRBV2 and TRBJ1-5; a possible D gene is TRBD1 (5 bases). V lost 5 bases and J 7 bases, leaving 15 bases between the germline ends. From germline, CDR1 is SNHLY and CDR2 FYNNEI. CDR3 length equals 14 residues. The CDR3 sequence: CASSRSGWMQPQHF. The CDR3 bases are TGTGCCAGCAGTCGTTCAGGGTGGATGCAGCCCCAGCATTTT.

This chain uses TRBV21-1 with TRBJ2-7; TRBD1 was called by the table and not checked on the DNA. TRBV21-1 is annotated as a pseudogene. The CDR3 totals 16 residues. CDR3 in DNA: TGTGCCAGCAGCAAAGCGGGTGAAGGGGGCGTCTACGAGCAGTACTTC. Its protein is CASSKAGEGGVYEQYF.

The chain uses TRBV30 and TRBJ2-3; 14 nucleotides match TRBD2. J was trimmed by 4 bases and V by 0 bases; bases with no gene match: 6. The CDR3 covers 17 residues. Germline V lookup: CDR1 GTSNPN, CDR2 SVGIG (reference sequence). CDR3 protein: CAWSVGGLAGDADTQYF. The CDR3 DNA follows: TGTGCCTGGAGTGTAGGGGGACTAGCGGGGGACGCAGATACGCAGTATTTT.

J is TRBJ1-2 and V is TRBV10-3; 7 positions agree with TRBD1. With V trimmed by 0 bases and J by 7 bases, 11 bases remained unmatched. The CDR3 is 16 residues long. Per germline, CDR1 ENHRY and CDR2 SYGVKD. CDR3 residues: CAISESEGGGVSGYTF. CDR3 sequence (DNA): TGTGCCATCAGTGAGTCAGAAGGAGGGGGCGTTTCTGGCTACACCTTC.

To note about this clone: Germline and junction disagree at one end, which may indicate a read error. The chain has TRBV6-1 and TRBJ1-3; D ambiguous. Germline assignment: CDR1 MNHNS and CDR2 SASEGT. CDR3 length: 15 residues. The CDR3 is CAISESAGNRNTIYF. The CDR3 DNA reads TGTGCCATCAGTGAGTCGGCGGGGAATAGAAACACCATATATTTT.

The chain joins TRBV27 to TRBJ1-2, with D possibly being TRBD1 (5 bases). CDR1 and CDR2 (germline): MNHEY, SMNVEV (reference sequence). This CDR3 contains 18 residues. V lost 5 bases and J 1 base, leaving 23 bases between the germline ends. CDR3: CASSPYTWGFGDNYGYTF. In nucleotides, the CDR3 is TGTGCCAGCAGTCCCTACACTTGGGGGTTTGGGGATAACTATGGCTACACCTTC.

This chain connects TRBV14 to TRBJ2-1; 9 bases are a match to TRBD2. CDR1 SGHDN and CDR2 FVKESK come from the germline V gene. CDR3 size: 14 residues. J gave up 9 bases and V 4 bases, and 7 bases lay outside the gene matches. The chain's CDR3 is CASSLSGGRSEQFF. CDR3 coding DNA: TGTGCCAGCAGCCTTAGCGGGGGACGGAGTGAGCAGTTCTTC.

The chain couples TRBV11-2 to TRBJ2-3; 7 bases line up with TRBD1. V was clipped by 5 bases and J by 3 bases; unmatched bases: 5. The CDR3 consists of 14 residues. The germline V gene encodes CDR1 SGHAT and CDR2 FQNNGV. CDR3 amino acids: CASSEGQTTDTQYF. The CDR3 DNA sequence: TGTGCCAGCAGCGAGGGACAGACGACAGATACGCAGTATTTT.